This T cell receptor (beta chain) was observed in a study of blood T cell repertoires in COVID-19. Background on the study: Specimens from acute and convalescent COVID-19 originated in the United States, Italy and Spain.

How the authors handled the data: Counts of nucleated cells, estimated from reference gene primer amplification, were obtained. Method: immunoSEQ multiplex PCR; TCRdb's copy keeps in-frame clones and lacks some. From that table come the V and J calls and clone size; the DNA was used to work out D and trimming. Counted here are 250,000 to 300,000 clones, approximately 84% occurring once; the ten biggest clones make up about 7%. Cohort assignment relied on participant-reported clinical history. Within 2 weeks of study entry, exposed participants had contacted a PCR-confirmed or clinician-diagnosed COVID-19 case. The CDR3 has 14 residues. Trimming removed 0 bases from V and 5 bases from J, with 8 bases in between. CDR1 and CDR2 (germline): WSHSY, SAAADI.

The V call is TRBV10-2, the J call TRBJ1-5; D call uncertain. The clonotype originates from a woman in her forties or fifties who had been exposed to COVID-19. Sequencing was done on a sample of PBMCs or T cells enriched from blood (not recorded which). CDR3 loop: CASSESKRDQPQHF. As DNA, the CDR3 is TGCGCCAGCAGTGAGTCGAAGCGGGATCAGCCCCAGCATTTT.